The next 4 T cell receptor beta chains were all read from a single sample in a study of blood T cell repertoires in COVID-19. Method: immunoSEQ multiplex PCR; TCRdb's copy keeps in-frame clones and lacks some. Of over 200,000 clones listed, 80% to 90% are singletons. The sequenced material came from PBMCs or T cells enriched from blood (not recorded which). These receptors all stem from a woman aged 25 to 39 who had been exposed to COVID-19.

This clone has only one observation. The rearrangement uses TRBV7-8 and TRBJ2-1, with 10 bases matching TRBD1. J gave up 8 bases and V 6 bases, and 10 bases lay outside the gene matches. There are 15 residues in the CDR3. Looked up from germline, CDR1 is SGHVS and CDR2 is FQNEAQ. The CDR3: CASSPRDRGGHEQFF. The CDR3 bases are TGTGCCAGCAGTCCGCGGGACAGGGGAGGGCATGAGCAGTTCTTC.

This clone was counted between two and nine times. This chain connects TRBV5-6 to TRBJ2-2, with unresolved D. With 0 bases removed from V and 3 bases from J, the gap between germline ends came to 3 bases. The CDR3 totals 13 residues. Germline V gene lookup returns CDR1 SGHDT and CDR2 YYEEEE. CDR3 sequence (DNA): TGTGCCAGCAGCTTGGCCTACACCGGGGAGCTGTTTTTT. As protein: CASSLAYTGELFF.

The DNA for the CDR3 is TGTGCCAGCAGCCAAGATCTTAGGGCAGGGGCGAACACCGGGGAGCTGTTTTTT. Translation: CASSQDLRAGANTGELFF. The rearrangement links TRBV14 to TRBJ2-2, with D perhaps matching TRBD1 (6 bases). There are 18 residues in the CDR3. Trimming left V 0 bases short and J 0 bases short, with 14 bases between. Germline assignment: CDR1 SGHDN and CDR2 FVKESK.

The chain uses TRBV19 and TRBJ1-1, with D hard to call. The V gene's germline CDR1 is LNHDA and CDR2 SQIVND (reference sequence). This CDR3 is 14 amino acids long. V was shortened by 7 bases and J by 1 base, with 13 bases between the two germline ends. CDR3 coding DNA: TGTGCCAGTATTCGGGCCGCGGGGAACACTGAAGCTTTCTTT. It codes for CASIRAAGNTEAFF. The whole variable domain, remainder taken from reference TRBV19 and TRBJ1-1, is DGGITQSPKYLFRKEGQNVTLSCEQNLNHDAMYWYRQDPGQGLRLIYYSQIVNDFQKGDIAEGYSVSREKKESFPLTVTSAQKNPTAFYLCASIRAAGNTEAFFGQGTRLTVV.